A selection of T cell receptor beta chains follows, all from one sample in a study of STAT5B mutations in CD4+ large granular lymphocyte leukemia. Assay: immunoSEQ multiplex PCR; the TCRdb copy retains only in-frame clones and omits some. The repertoire consists of tens of thousands of clones, with roughly four fifths occurring once and the leading ten covering roughly 4.5%. What was sequenced was CD4+ T cells from blood buffy coats. These receptor sequences come from a human donor in good health. Both conserved end residues are part of each CDR3. Fields, in order: V gene, J gene, clone size, D gene, CDR3 DNA, CDR3 protein. A D gene is named only where the DNA matches it firmly. Part of the rows lack a size; the others show once, few, many or a class for expanded clones.

TRBV27	TRBJ2-7	-	TRBD1	TGTGCCAGCAGTATCCGACAGGGGCCTTCTTCCTACGAGCAGTACTTC	CASSIRQGPSSYEQYF
TRBV27	TRBJ2-1	once	TRBD2	TGTGCCAGCAGTCTACGAAGGACTAGCGGATCCTACTACAATGAGCAGTTCTTC	CASSLRRTSGSYYNEQFF
TRBV7-9	TRBJ2-3	-	TRBD1	TGTGCCAGCAGCTCAGATACAGGGGCAGATACGCAGTATTTT	CASSSDTGADTQYF
TRBV28	TRBJ2-5	-	TRBD2	TGTGCCAGCAGTTTCCCAAATCAGCGGGAGTCAGGGACCCAGTACTTC	CASSFPNQRESGTQYF
TRBV18	TRBJ2-5	-	-	TGTGCCAGCTCAAGGGACGGACAAGAGACCCAGTACTTC	CASSRDGQETQYF
TRBV5-1	TRBJ2-3	-	-	TGCGCCAGCAGCTTCCCCCCAGATACGCAGTATTTT	CASSFPPDTQYF
TRBV15	TRBJ2-2	once	-	TGTGCCACCAGCAGAGACCCGGGACTGTCCCTCAGGGAGCTGTTTTTT	CATSRDPGLSLRELFF
TRBV6-6	TRBJ2-2	-	-	TGTGCCAGCAGTTACGGGGTGTTGAACACCGGGGAGCTGTTTTTT	CASSYGVLNTGELFF
TRBV4-1	TRBJ2-6	-	-	TGCGCCAGCAGCCAACCCTACGGCGGGTCTGGGGCCAACGTCCTGACTTTC	CASSQPYGGSGANVLTF
TRBV5-6	TRBJ1-2	-	-	TGTGCCAGCAGCTCACAGGGAAGTGGCTACACCTTC	CASSSQGSGYTF
TRBV5-4	TRBJ2-7	-	TRBD2	TGTGCCAGCAGCTTTGGGACTAGCGTCTCCTACGAGCAGTACTTC	CASSFGTSVSYEQYF
TRBV7-2	TRBJ1-1	-	-	TGTGCCAGCAGCTTAGTAACGGGGGCTGAAGCTTTCTTT	CASSLVTGAEAFF
TRBV28	TRBJ2-3	-	-	TGTGCCAGCAGTTTTAACCGGTTGGATACGCAGTATTTT	CASSFNRLDTQYF
TRBV28	TRBJ1-2	-	TRBD1	TGTGCCAGCAGTTTAGGGACAGGGGGGCCTTTGGCCTATGGCTACACCTTC	CASSLGTGGPLAYGYTF
TRBV7-8	TRBJ2-7	few	-	TGTGCCAGCAGTCCCCTTCGGCTAGTTAAAGTCTACGAGCAGTACTTC	CASSPLRLVKVYEQYF
TRBV7-6	TRBJ2-3	-	TRBD1	TGTGCCAGCAGCCCCACCGGGACAGGGGGCGCAGATACGCAGTATTTT	CASSPTGTGGADTQYF
TRBV19	TRBJ2-1	-	-	TGTGCCAGTAGTACCGGGACCCACTACAATGAGCAGTTCTTC	CASSTGTHYNEQFF
TRBV2	TRBJ2-7	once	-	TGTGCCACCAATACTCCGGGGATCTACGAGCAGTACTTC	CATNTPGIYEQYF
TRBV7-9	TRBJ2-7	-	TRBD1	TGTGCCAGCAGCTTGGGGGACAGCATTACCTACGAGCAGTACTTC	CASSLGDSITYEQYF
TRBV7-9	TRBJ1-2	-	-	TGTGCCAGCAGCTCCGGTTGGAGTCGGGGGACTAGTATTGGCTACACCTTC	CASSSGWSRGTSIGYTF
TRBV5-4	TRBJ1-1	-	TRBD1	TGTGCCAGCAGCCGCAGGGACAGCCACACTGAAGCTTTCTTT	CASSRRDSHTEAFF
TRBV19	TRBJ1-1	-	-	TGTGCCAGTAGTATAGGGAATCACAGGAACACTGAAGCTTTCTTT	CASSIGNHRNTEAFF
TRBV11-3	TRBJ2-5	-	-	TGTGCCAGCAGCGGTCGGGACGGCGAAGAGACCCAGTACTTC	CASSGRDGEETQYF
TRBV6-4	TRBJ2-1	few	TRBD2	TGTGCCAGCAGTGACTCTTGGGAGGGTGAGCAGTTCTTC	CASSDSWEGEQFF
TRBV6-1	TRBJ2-1	once	-	TGTGCCAGCAGTGAAGGGCAGAAGAGGTACAATGAGCAGTTCTTC	CASSEGQKRYNEQFF
TRBV5-4	TRBJ1-4	-	-	TGTGCCAGCAGCTTGGATCGTGCCGAGGCGGAAAAACTGTTTTTT	CASSLDRAEAEKLFF
TRBV4-3	TRBJ2-1	-	TRBD2	TGCGCCAGCAGCCAAGATACTAGCGGAATTGACAATGAGCAGTTCTTC	CASSQDTSGIDNEQFF
TRBV27	TRBJ1-5	-	-	TGTGCCAGCAGTTCTCCAGGTGGTCTGGCCCAGCATTTT	CASSSPGGLAQHF
TRBV19	TRBJ1-2	few	-	TGTGCCAGTAGTGCCCCGGGTAGGGGACTCTATGGCTACACCTTC	CASSAPGRGLYGYTF
TRBV6-5	TRBJ1-6	-	TRBD1	TGTGCCAGCAGCCGGGACAGAAGTAATTCACCCCTCCACTTT	CASSRDRSNSPLHF
TRBV28	TRBJ2-1	-	TRBD1	TGTGCCAGCAGTCGGACAGGGGTGGGGGGCAATGAGCAGTTCTTC	CASSRTGVGGNEQFF
TRBV18	TRBJ2-6	-	-	TGTGCCAGCAAGGAGGGGTACTCTGGGGCCAACGTCCTGACTTTC	CASKEGYSGANVLTF
TRBV5-4	TRBJ2-3	once	TRBD2	TGTGCCAGCACTGGGGCTAGCGGGAGTGAAAGCACAGATACGCAGTATTTT	CASTGASGSESTDTQYF
TRBV2	TRBJ1-4	-	-	TGTGCCAGCAGTGACCGTAATGAAAAACTGTTTTTT	CASSDRNEKLFF
TRBV6-6	TRBJ1-2	-	-	TGTGCCAGCAGTCCGCCAGGGGACCATCGAGGCTACACCTTC	CASSPPGDHRGYTF
TRBV28	TRBJ1-5	few	TRBD1	TGTGCCAGCAGTCCGACAGGGAATCAGCCCCAGCATTTT	CASSPTGNQPQHF
TRBV9	TRBJ1-1	-	-	TGTGCCAGCAGCGGCGGAGGGACAAAGAATTTGAACACTGAAGCTTTCTTT	CASSGGGTKNLNTEAFF
TRBV9	TRBJ2-7	-	TRBD2	TGTGCCAGCAGCGCCGGGGGGGGCGGAACCTACGAGCAGTACTTC	CASSAGGGGTYEQYF
TRBV19	TRBJ2-7	few	-	TGTGCCAGTAGTATCGAATGGGCGTCCAGGGGCGAGCAGTACTTC	CASSIEWASRGEQYF
TRBV27	TRBJ2-4	-	-	TGTGCCAGCAGCTCCGACACCACCTTAGCCAAAAACATTCAGTACTTC	CASSSDTTLAKNIQYF
TRBV7-2	TRBJ2-1	-	-	TGTGCCAGCAGCTTAGTCCGCGCTTCCTACAATGAGCAGTTCTTC	CASSLVRASYNEQFF
TRBV6-1	TRBJ2-7	once	TRBD2	TGTGCCAGCACCGGACTAGAAACCCTCGGCGAGCAGTACTTC	CASTGLETLGEQYF
TRBV5-1	TRBJ2-7	-	TRBD2	TGCGCCAGCAGCTGGGGTGGCACTAGCGGTTCCTACGAGCAGTACTTC	CASSWGGTSGSYEQYF
TRBV7-6	TRBJ1-5	-	-	TGTGCCAGCAGCTTAGGCCAGGGATATAGCAATCAGCCCCAGCATTTT	CASSLGQGYSNQPQHF
TRBV28	TRBJ2-5	-	-	TGTGCCAGCAGTTTAAGGGAGACCCAGTACTTC	CASSLRETQYF